One sample yielded the 18 T cell receptor beta chains listed below, sequenced in a study of cytomegalovirus exposure and HLA in healthy donors. Vbeta (60) and Jbeta (13) primers were used in the PCR. Assay: immunoSEQ multiplex PCR; the TCRdb copy retains only in-frame clones and omits some. The table lists 150,000 to 200,000 clones, 70% to 90% of them singletons, with around 6.7% in the top ten. Sequenced: PBMCs. The receptor source for this set is a woman in her twenties or thirties in good health and CMV-seropositive.

This rearrangement joins TRBV4-1 to TRBJ2-7, with TRBD1 identical over 10 bases. V was clipped by 5 bases and J by 2 bases; unmatched bases: 6. CDR3 length equals 15 residues. Germline V gives CDR1 MGHRA, CDR2 YSYEKL. The chain's CDR3 is CASSFRDRGPYEQYF. CDR3 sequence (DNA): TGCGCCAGCAGCTTCCGGGACAGGGGACCCTACGAGCAGTACTTC.

The rearrangement links TRBV7-6 to TRBJ2-7, with 7 bases fitting TRBD2. The V gene's germline CDR1 is SGHVS and CDR2 FNYEAQ. The CDR3 consists of 15 residues. V gave up 1 base and J gave up 4 bases; unmatched junction bases: 7. The CDR3 DNA follows: TGTGCCAGCAGCTTAGGGGAGGGCGGGGGATACGAGCAGTACTTC. Translating it yields CASSLGEGGGYEQYF.

This chain joins TRBV19 and TRBJ1-4; possibly TRBD1 for D (5 bases). Germline values: CDR1 LNHDA, CDR2 SQIVND (reference sequence). V gave up 1 base and J gave up 6 bases, with 12 bases separating them. The CDR3 length is 15 residues. In DNA, the CDR3 is TGTGCCAGTAGTATAGTTGTTACAGGAGATGAAAAACTGTTTTTT. Translation: CASSIVVTGDEKLFF.

This chain joins TRBV4-1 and TRBJ1-2; 9 positions agree with TRBD1. The CDR3 contains 16 residues. Germline assignment: CDR1 MGHRA and CDR2 YSYEKL. The V segment lost 1 base and the J segment 2 bases; nucleotides outside the gene matches: 5. CDR3 sequence reads: CASSQVSGTGNYGYTF. The DNA of the CDR3 is TGCGCCAGCAGCCAAGTCTCCGGGACAGGGAACTATGGCTACACCTTC.

The chain employs TRBV9 and TRBJ2-1, with a possible D match to TRBD2 (6 bases). CDR1 is SGDLS and CDR2 is YYNGEE in the germline V gene. Trimming took 7 bases from V and 8 from J, leaving 13 bases between them. This CDR3 is built from 12 residues. This CDR3 is CASSTSGDEQFF. The DNA for the CDR3 is TGTGCCAGCTCCACTTCGGGAGATGAGCAGTTCTTC.

To note about this clone: A read error may produce the germline difference seen at one junction end. Other nucleotide sequences from this sample produce the same CDR3. This chain connects TRBV7-9 to TRBJ1-1, with TRBD1 as a possible D gene (6 bases). This CDR3 spans 14 amino acids. Germline-derived CDR1 and CDR2 are SEHNR and FQNEAQ (reference sequence). Written as DNA, the CDR3 is TGTGCCAGCAGCTTAAGACAGGCGAACACCGAAGCTTTCTTT. This sequence encodes CASSLRQANTEAFF.

The rearrangement links TRBV7-9 to TRBJ1-1; D may be TRBD1 (5 bases). With 2 bases removed from V and 4 bases from J, the gap between germline ends came to 8 bases. The CDR3 is made up of 13 amino acids. CDR1 SEHNR and CDR2 FQNEAQ come from the germline V gene (reference sequence). CDR3 amino acids: CASSLRGATEAFF. The CDR3 DNA reads TGTGCCAGCAGCTTAAGGGGTGCCACTGAAGCTTTCTTT.

The gene calls are TRBV5-1 and TRBJ1-5, with TRBD1 matching 7 bases. Trimming removed 0 bases from V and 9 bases from J; junction bases left unmatched: 6. This CDR3 has 14 residues. Germline assignment: CDR1 SGHRS and CDR2 YFSETQ. The CDR3 nucleotides read TGCGCCAGCAGCTTGGGACAGGGACGATGGCCCCAGCATTTT. It codes for CASSLGQGRWPQHF.

This clone was observed once. J is TRBJ2-3 and V is TRBV7-9; 12 nucleotides agree with TRBD2. The CDR3 extends over 19 amino acids. J gave up 5 bases and V 8 bases, and 20 bases lay outside the gene matches. Per germline, CDR1 SEHNR and CDR2 FQNEAQ (reference sequence). CDR3 loop: CASGPPRRASGGAEDTQYF. DNA for the CDR3: TGTGCCAGCGGACCCCCTAGACGGGCTAGCGGGGGGGCCGAAGATACGCAGTATTTT.

This clone has just a few counts. The chain recombines TRBV6-6 with TRBJ1-1; 9 bases match TRBD1. CDR1 and CDR2 from the germline V gene are MNHNY and SVGAGI (reference sequence). The J segment lost 2 bases and the V segment lost 4 bases, leaving 5 bases of the junction unmatched. This CDR3 comprises 15 residues. The CDR3 region has the DNA TGTGCCAGCAGTTCTCGGGGACAGGGAAACACTGAAGCTTTCTTT. As protein: CASSSRGQGNTEAFF.

The chain carries TRBV25-1 and TRBJ1-4; D is unresolved. The V gene lost 1 base and the J gene lost 8 bases, with 14 bases spanning the gap. Germline V gene data show CDR1 as MGHDK and CDR2 as SYGVNS. The CDR3 runs to 15 residues. In DNA form, the CDR3 reads TGTGCCAGCAGTGAATTTGCGGGAGTATACGAAAAACTGTTTTTT. Translated: CASSEFAGVYEKLFF. The whole variable domain, remainder taken from reference TRBV25-1 and TRBJ1-4, is EADIYQTPRYLVIGTGKKITLECSQTMGHDKMYWYQQDPGMELHLIHYSYGVNSTEKGDLSSESTVSRIRTEHFPLTLESARPSHTSQYLCASSEFAGVYEKLFFGSGTQLSVL.

This clone appeared once. The gene calls are TRBV10-2 and TRBJ1-6, with no clear D. Looked up from germline, CDR1 is WSHSY and CDR2 is SAAADI. V was pared by 4 bases and J by 0 bases, with 7 bases between. CDR3 length equals 15 residues. CDR3 sequence reads: CASSVMSSYNSPLHF. The DNA of the CDR3 is TGCGCCAGCAGTGTAATGAGCTCCTATAATTCACCCCTCCACTTT.

The CDR3 region has the DNA TGCGCCAGCAGCTTGGGAGTAATCTCACTGTCGTCGGGACAGGGGGCCGATAACTATGGCTACACCTTC. It translates to CASSLGVISLSSGQGADNYGYTF. V usage is TRBV5-1 and J usage is TRBJ1-2; TRBD1 matches 12 bases. The germline gives CDR1 SGHRS, CDR2 YFSETQ. V was clipped by 0 bases and J by 1 base; unmatched bases: 22. This CDR3 is 23 amino acids long.

This chain connects TRBV4-3 to TRBJ1-2; D possibly corresponds to TRBD1 (6 bases). The CDR3 is made up of 14 amino acids. CDR1 LGHNA and CDR2 YSLEER come from the germline V gene. Trimming removed 2 bases from V and 2 bases from J, with 9 bases in between. CDR3 in amino acids: CASSQLTGNYGYTF. CDR3 DNA: TGCGCCAGCAGCCAACTCACAGGGAACTATGGCTACACCTTC.

V gene TRBV29-1 combines with J gene TRBJ2-1; tentatively, D is TRBD2 (6 bases). The CDR3 contains 13 residues. Germline values: CDR1 SQVTM, CDR2 ANQGSEA. Trimming took 4 bases from V and 9 from J, leaving 16 bases between them. The DNA for the CDR3 is TGCAGCGTTGTGGGCGGGGACGGGGGTGAGCAGTTCTTC. This gives the protein CSVVGGDGGEQFF.

As for this clone: The sample has other DNA sequences that encode this CDR3 too. V usage is TRBV5-4 and J usage is TRBJ1-2; D might be TRBD1 (5 bases). The germline CDR1 and CDR2 sequences are SGHNT and YYREEE (reference sequence). The CDR3 spans 14 residues. The V end lost 0 bases, the J end lost 3 bases, and 9 bases lay between the germline ends. CDR3 region: CASSLAGGDYGYTF. The CDR3 bases are TGTGCCAGCAGCTTGGCCGGGGGAGACTATGGCTACACCTTC.

V usage is TRBV27 and J usage is TRBJ1-2; 9 nucleotides align to TRBD1. After removal of 1 base from V and 5 bases from J, the junction contained 11 bases not matched to a gene. Germline loops: CDR1 MNHEY, CDR2 SMNVEV (reference sequence). The CDR3 covers 17 residues. CDR3 residues: CASSLLLGQGIAYGYTF. Written as DNA, the CDR3 is TGTGCCAGCAGTTTATTACTGGGACAGGGTATTGCTTATGGCTACACCTTC.

The chain employs TRBV7-2 and TRBJ2-3; TRBD2 aligns across 7 bases. The trim removed 3 bases at V and 4 bases at J, leaving 1 base unmatched. The CDR3 has 13 residues. Germline V gene sequence: CDR1 SGHTA, CDR2 FQGNSA. CDR3 sequence reads: CASSFGRPDTQYF. The CDR3 DNA follows: TGTGCCAGCAGCTTCGGGAGGCCAGATACGCAGTATTTT. Complete variable domain (other parts from reference TRBV7-2 and TRBJ2-3): GAGVSQSPSNKVTEKGKDVELRCDPISGHTALYWYRQSLGQGLEFLIYFQGNSAPDKSGLPSDRFSAERTGGSVSTLTIQRTQQEDSAVYLCASSFGRPDTQYFGPGTRLTVL.